The T cell receptor beta chain under discussion was sequenced for a study of cytomegalovirus exposure and HLA in healthy donors. The table lists this clone with a count of one. Its target is not known. General study results and limits: In a later analysis, across HLA loci, associated TCR counts were highest for DRB1, lowest for HLA-C.

Germline V CDR1 and CDR2: LNHDA, SQIVND (reference sequence). V shed 0 bases and J 5 bases; nucleotides not matched to a gene: 7. CDR3 length: 17 amino acids. The PCR made use of 60 Vbeta and 13 Jbeta primers. Assay: immunoSEQ multiplex PCR; the TCRdb copy retains only in-frame clones and omits some. The sample contains around 140,000 clones, approximately 87% of which appear only once. This TCR derives from a man aged 35-49 years in good health and CMV-seronegative. The chain links TRBV19 to TRBJ2-1, with 10 nucleotides matching TRBD2. Input material: PBMCs. The CDR3 here is CASSIDLSGGANNEQFF. The CDR3 DNA is TGTGCCAGTAGTATAGATCTGAGCGGGGGGGCCAACAATGAGCAGTTCTTC.